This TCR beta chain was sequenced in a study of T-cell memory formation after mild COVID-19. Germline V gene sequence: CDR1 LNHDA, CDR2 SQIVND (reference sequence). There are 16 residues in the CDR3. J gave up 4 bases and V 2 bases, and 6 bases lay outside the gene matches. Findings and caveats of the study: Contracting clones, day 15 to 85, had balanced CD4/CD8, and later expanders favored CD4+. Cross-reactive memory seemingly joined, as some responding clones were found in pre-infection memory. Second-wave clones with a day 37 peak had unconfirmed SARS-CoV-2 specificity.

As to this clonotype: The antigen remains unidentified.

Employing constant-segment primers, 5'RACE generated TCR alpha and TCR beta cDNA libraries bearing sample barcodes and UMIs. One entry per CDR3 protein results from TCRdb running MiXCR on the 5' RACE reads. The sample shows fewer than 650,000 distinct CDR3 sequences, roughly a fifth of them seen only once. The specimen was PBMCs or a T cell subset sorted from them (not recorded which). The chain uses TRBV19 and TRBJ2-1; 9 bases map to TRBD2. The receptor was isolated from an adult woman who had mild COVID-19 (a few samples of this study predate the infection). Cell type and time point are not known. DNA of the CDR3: TGTGCCAGTAGTATAAGGAGCGGGGGGCGATACAATGAGCAGTTCTTC. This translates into CASSIRSGGRYNEQFF.